This entry concerns a single T cell receptor (beta chain). What this receptor recognizes is not known. Base qualities are not at hand, and no much larger clone is one base apart. A cohort of some 29 patients with locally advanced or metastatic urothelial carcinoma, treated at Memorial Sloan Kettering on a trial protocol, was included. Peripheral blood mononuclear cells were collected pretreatment and during treatment, at between 1 and 8 total time points per patient. The Qiagen DNeasy Blood extraction kit was used to purify genomic DNA from total PBMCs and from tumor samples. Collected pretreatment and during treatment, PBMCs were isolated and stored as previously described. V and J are trimmed by 4 bases and 1 base, and the gene matches miss 3 bases of the junction. Via the germline V gene (reference sequence), CDR1 is SGHNT and CDR2 YYREEE. The CDR3 starts with the cysteine, ends with the phenylalanine, and has 14 residues. Only the CDR3 part of the read is kept: 42 bases, read in frame from the first base.

To estimate absolute template abundance from read counts, synthetic TCR analog templates were spiked into each PCR. TCRbeta CDR3 regions were amplified from genomic DNA with bias-controlled V and J gene primers using the immunoSEQ assay. Sequencing of rearranged TCRbeta segments was performed at approximately 20X coverage. The authors' pipeline ran thus. Sequencing errors were corrected by clustering, and CDR3s were annotated against IMGT so that V, D and J genes could be assigned. Downstream analyses used only productive TCRbeta rearrangements, leaving out any out-of-frame or stop-codon sequences. Clonality was computed as one minus Shannon entropy normalized by the log of the number of unique productive sequences. Fisher's exact test with Benjamini-Hochberg correction, at a threshold of adjusted p below 0.01, was used to find clones that differed between time points or between blood and tumor. The clones in this table, taken by TCRdb from immuneACCESS, are in-frame only. Not every clone is retained; where verified, under half of the shortfall comes from an unresolved V gene, and the cause of the rest is unknown. V and J calls and clone size come straight from that table; D and trimming were deduced from the DNA. Counted in this sample were roughly 90,000 clones; approximately 90% of them appeared once. The top ten clones comprise over 8.5% of the sample.

The sample comes from a study of PD-L1 blockade in urothelial cancer (dated 2017 in TCRdb). Looking at the study overall: Every patient began therapy at some point between 2013 and 2015 and was given atezolizumab 1,200 mg intravenously every 3 weeks. An ECOG performance status of 0 or 1 was recorded for the patients, and 0 to 3 prior chemotherapy regimens had been received by the patients. Blood samples gave a median of about 140,000 T cells and tens of thousands of unique TCRs, with a median clonality of roughly 0.08. Pretreatment blood TCR-seq was available for twenty-nine patients, at least one posttreatment blood collection was obtained for around 25 patients, and tumor TCR-seq was available for around 25 patients. Blood samples were analyzed at 3 weeks after treatment start (second dose) and at 6 weeks after treatment start. The study was an exploratory multi-omic analysis of somatic, immune and clinical correlates of response to PD-L1 blockade with atezolizumab in urothelial cancer. About nine tenths of the roughly 29 patients were identified as males with urothelial cancer of bladder origin, and a prior smoking history was reported by 18 of 29 patients. In the same patients, whole exome sequencing and RNA sequencing of pretreatment tumors were performed in addition to TCR sequencing. TCR sequencing covered pretreatment tumor samples and matched, serially collected peripheral blood taken before and after atezolizumab treatment. Progression-free survival longer than 6 months counted as durable clinical benefit, and TCR features were additionally tested against both progression-free and overall survival. Several patients achieved durable clinical benefit and approximately 20 did not. Findings and caveats that apply to the study as a whole: Because the sample size was small (n ≈ 29) and many of the analyses were exploratory, the results are meant to be hypothesis-generating. Greater expansion of tumor-associated TCR clones in peripheral blood 3 weeks after the start of treatment was observed in patients with durable benefit (n of about 21, p = 0.022). Improved progression-free and overall survival was found to be associated with pretreatment peripheral blood TCR clonality below the median.

This chain is built from TRBV5-4 and TRBJ1-1, and TRBD1 matches 8 of the central bases. Sequencing was performed on PBMCs, taken around atezolizumab (anti-PD-L1) treatment. This clonotype was obtained from a man in his 60s with urothelial cancer. The CDR3 region has the sequence CASSTGQGNTEAFF. The DNA is as follows: TGTGCCAGCAGCACCGGACAGGGGAACACTGAAGCTTTCTTT.